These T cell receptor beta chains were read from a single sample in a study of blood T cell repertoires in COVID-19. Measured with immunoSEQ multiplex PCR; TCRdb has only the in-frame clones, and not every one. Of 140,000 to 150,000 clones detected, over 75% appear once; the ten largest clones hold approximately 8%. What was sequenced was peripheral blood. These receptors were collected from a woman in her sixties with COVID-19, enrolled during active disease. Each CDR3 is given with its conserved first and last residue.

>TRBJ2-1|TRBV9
CASSVLAGNSYNEQFF
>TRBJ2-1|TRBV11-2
CASSLRIHGDSYDHEQFF
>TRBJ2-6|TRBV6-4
CASGMTGGSGANVLTF
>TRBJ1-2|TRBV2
CASRTGTVGGYTF
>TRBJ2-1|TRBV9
CASSGPRLLNNEQFF
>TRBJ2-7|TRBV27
CASTPGLGAYYEQYF
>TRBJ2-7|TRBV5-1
CASSLGLAETYEQYF
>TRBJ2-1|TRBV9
CASSVTAGTGYSRGQFF
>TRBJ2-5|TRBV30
CAWSGLAGAKLETQYF
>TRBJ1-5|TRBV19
CASQDYSNQPQHF
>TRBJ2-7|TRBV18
CASSLDRDSYEQYF
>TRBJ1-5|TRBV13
CASSLGSGVHQPQHF
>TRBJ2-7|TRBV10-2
CASSGQGAYEQYF
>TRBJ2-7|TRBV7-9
CASSLGTSVSYEQYF
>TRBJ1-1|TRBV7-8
CASSIFRVDTEAFF
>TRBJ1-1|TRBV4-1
CASSQVVLGGKRNTEAFF
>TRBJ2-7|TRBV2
CASSEDRGFAPYEQYF
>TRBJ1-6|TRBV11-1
CASSRRDSLRNSPLHF
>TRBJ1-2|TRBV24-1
CATSNPGQFNYGYTF
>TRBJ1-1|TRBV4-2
CASSHRETTEAFF
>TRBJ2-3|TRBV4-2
CASSPSTGERFNTQYF
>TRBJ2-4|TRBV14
CASSLSGLAKNIQYF
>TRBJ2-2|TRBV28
CASSSTGLPEAGELFF
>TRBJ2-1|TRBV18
CASSPRASGGDNEQFF
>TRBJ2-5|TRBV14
CASSQWSRETQYF
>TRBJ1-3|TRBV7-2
CASSLTGSGNTIYF
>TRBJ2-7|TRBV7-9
CASSPDSSYEQYF
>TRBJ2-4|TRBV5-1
CASSSTSGGVNIQYF
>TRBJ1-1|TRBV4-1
CASSQWILPGNTEAFF
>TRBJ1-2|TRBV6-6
CASSSTAFYGYTF
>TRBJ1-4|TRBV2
CASTTQTGANEKLFF
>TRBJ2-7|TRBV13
CASSQLQVRGEQYF
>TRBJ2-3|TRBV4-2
CASSHVPAGSTDTQYF
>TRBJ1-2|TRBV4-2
CASSRGLMLAYTF
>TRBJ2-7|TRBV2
CASRNRGVVYEQYF
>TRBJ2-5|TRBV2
CASSEWQAETQYF
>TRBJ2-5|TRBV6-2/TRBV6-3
CASSFPLAVQETQYF
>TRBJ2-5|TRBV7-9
CASSRGQGKETQYF
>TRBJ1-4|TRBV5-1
CASSPPGQFREKLFF
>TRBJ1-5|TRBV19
CASRGTGNQPQHF
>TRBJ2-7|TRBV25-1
CASSSPMGGADEQYF
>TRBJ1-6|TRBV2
CASSEANYSPLHF
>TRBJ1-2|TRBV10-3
CATPGLTDGYTF
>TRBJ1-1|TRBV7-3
CASSFTGNTEAFF
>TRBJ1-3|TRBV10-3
CAISPRRGVLGNTIYF
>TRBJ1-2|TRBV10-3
CAISDRGYNYGYTF
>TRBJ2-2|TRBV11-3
CASSLDREIGELFF
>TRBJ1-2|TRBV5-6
CASSLGPGYYGYTF
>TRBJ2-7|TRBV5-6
CASSFPTQGTYEQYF
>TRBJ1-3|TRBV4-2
CASSQDVQSGNTIYF
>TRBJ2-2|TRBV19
CASSIDRGGASTGELFF
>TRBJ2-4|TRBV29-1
CSVLDKYIQYF
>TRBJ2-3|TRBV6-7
CASSYPQGHTQYF
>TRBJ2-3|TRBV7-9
CASSLTPGDTQYF
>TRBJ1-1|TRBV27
CASSRQVNTEAFF
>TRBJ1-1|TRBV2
CASSVDRLLNTEAFF
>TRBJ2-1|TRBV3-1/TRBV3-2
CASSRHLAGVDEQFF
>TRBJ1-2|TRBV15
CATSRDLFGGTYYGYTF
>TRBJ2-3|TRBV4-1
CASSQEGGWTDTQYF
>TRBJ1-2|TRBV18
CASSPGLTGYGYTF